Listed below are T cell receptor beta chains from one sample, sequenced in a study of regulatory T cells in long-lasting Graves disease. One entry per CDR3 protein results from TCRdb running MiXCR on the multiplex PCR reads. Here the sample spans around 400,000 distinct CDR3 sequences, roughly a quarter being singletons. The sequencing here drew on peripheral blood mononuclear cells (PBMCs), taken when the disease was refractory, from a patient treated with antithyroid drugs. These receptors came from a female donor with Graves disease. Both conserved end residues are part of each CDR3. Fields, in order: clone size, D gene, J gene, V gene, CDR3 protein, CDR3 DNA. The D gene is left open where the match is weak. Clone size is stated in some rows and not others, as once, few, many or a class when expanded.

>few|TRBD1|TRBJ2-7|TRBV29-1
CSVVATGDSYEQYF
TGCAGCGTGGTGGCGACAGGGGACTCCTACGAGCAGTACTTC
>few|NA|TRBJ1-5|TRBV5-1
CASSFGPGNQPQHF
TGCGCCAGCAGCTTTGGACCCGGCAATCAGCCCCAGCATTTT
>NA|NA|TRBJ2-3|TRBV2
CASSDLRSTDTQYF
TGTGCCAGCAGTGATTTGCGAAGCACAGATACGCAGTATTTT
>NA|NA|TRBJ2-1|TRBV19
CASSILMYNEQFF
TGTGCCAGTAGTATTCTAATGTACAATGAGCAGTTCTTC
>NA|NA|TRBJ2-5|TRBV6-1
CTSSTLVRSGQKKETQYF
TGTACCAGCAGTACCTTGGTCAGATCCGGACAAAAAAAAGAGACCCAGTACTTC
>NA|TRBD1|TRBJ2-2|TRBV30
CAWSGRDRVIRELFF
TGTGCCTGGAGTGGACGAGACAGGGTTATCCGGGAGCTGTTTTTT
>many|NA|TRBJ2-5|TRBV7-2
CASSSRETQYF
TGTGCCAGCAGCTCCCGTGAGACCCAGTACTTC
>many|NA|TRBJ2-5|TRBV28
CASSAPTQETQYF
TGTGCCAGCAGCGCTCCTACCCAAGAGACCCAGTACTTC
>NA|NA|TRBJ2-7|TRBV20-1
CSARDGKGSYEQYF
TGCAGTGCTAGAGACGGGAAGGGGTCCTACGAGCAGTACTTC
>many|NA|TRBJ1-1|TRBV6-2/TRBV6-3
CASSYSTGSTEAFF
TGTGCCAGCAGTTACTCGACAGGATCGACCGAAGCTTTCTTT
>few|NA|TRBJ1-1|TRBV6-1
CATRLGPRDTEAFF
TGTGCCACCCGCCTGGGGCCGAGGGACACTGAAGCTTTCTTT
>NA|NA|TRBJ1-4|TRBV7-8
CASSIRTGLAGEKLFF
TGTGCCAGCAGCATTAGAACGGGCCTAGCGGGAGAAAAACTGTTTTTT
>NA|NA|TRBJ1-6|TRBV7-8
CASSLRPPPVSGQNSPLHF
TGTGCCAGCAGCTTGAGGCCGCCGCCTGTCTCAGGCCAGAATTCACCCCTCCACTTT
>NA|NA|TRBJ2-1|TRBV24-1
CATSDSGTRDNSYNEQFF
TGTGCCACCAGTGATTCCGGGACCCGGGACAACTCCTACAATGAGCAGTTCTTC
>NA|TRBD1|TRBJ1-1|TRBV6-2/TRBV6-3
CASSYRAPGQGADTEAFF
TGTGCCAGCAGTTACCGCGCACCGGGACAGGGGGCAGACACTGAAGCTTTCTTT
>NA|TRBD1|TRBJ2-7|TRBV6-1
CASKAGQGGEQYF
TGTGCCAGCAAGGCAGGACAGGGCGGCGAGCAGTACTTC
>NA|TRBD1|TRBJ1-1|TRBV5-1
CASSNRQGATEAFF
TGCGCCAGCAGCAACAGACAGGGTGCCACTGAAGCTTTCTTT
>once|TRBD2|TRBJ2-1|TRBV6-1
CASSPGGVHRFF
TGTGCCAGCAGTCCCGGGGGGGTGCATCGGTTCTTC
>NA|TRBD1|TRBJ2-7|TRBV2
CASGTGFDYEQYF
TGTGCCAGCGGGACAGGGTTCGACTACGAGCAGTACTTC
>many|NA|TRBJ1-3|TRBV6-1
CASSALQGTGNTIYF
TGTGCCAGCAGTGCTCTACAGGGAACTGGAAACACCATATATTTT
>NA|TRBD1|TRBJ2-1|TRBV24-1
CATSDPGQGALDEQFF
TGTGCCACCAGTGACCCGGGACAGGGGGCATTGGATGAGCAGTTCTTC
>many|TRBD1|TRBJ1-1|TRBV12-3/TRBV12-4
CASTEGTVDLNTEAFF
TGTGCCAGCACGGAAGGGACAGTGGATCTGAACACTGAAGCTTTCTTT
>many|TRBD2|TRBJ2-5|TRBV12-5
CASGTRLAGPPAETQYF
TGTGCTAGTGGTACCCGACTAGCGGGTCCCCCCGCGGAGACCCAGTACTTC
>NA|TRBD1|TRBJ1-1|TRBV7-9
CASSAGQGHTEAFF
TGTGCCAGCAGCGCAGGACAGGGGCACACTGAAGCTTTCTTT
>few|TRBD1|TRBJ1-1|TRBV5-6
CASSAPQTGGNEAFF
TGTGCCAGCAGCGCGCCGCAGACAGGGGGCAATGAAGCTTTCTTT
>NA|NA|TRBJ1-2|TRBV19
CASRARAGYTF
TGTGCCAGTAGAGCGCGGGCTGGCTACACCTTC
>NA|NA|TRBJ1-5|TRBV12-3/TRBV12-4
CASSKDRISIGPQHF
TGTGCCAGCAGTAAAGACAGGATCTCCATTGGGCCCCAGCATTTT
>NA|TRBD1|TRBJ2-5|TRBV24-1
CATSDPQGVRETQYF
TGTGCCACCAGTGATCCTCAGGGGGTCCGGGAGACCCAGTACTTC
>many|NA|TRBJ1-2|TRBV28
CASSSEGIYGYTF
TGTGCCAGCAGTTCGGAGGGTATATATGGCTACACCTTC
>NA|TRBD1|TRBJ1-2|TRBV6-2/TRBV6-3
CASSAGTGAPNYGYTF
TGTGCCAGCAGCGCCGGGACAGGGGCCCCTAACTATGGCTACACCTTC
>few|TRBD2|TRBJ2-2|TRBV9
CASSGLMGGEHGELFF
TGTGCCAGCAGCGGCCTGATGGGAGGGGAACACGGGGAGCTGTTTTTT
>NA|TRBD1|TRBJ1-2|TRBV5-1
CASSLEGQGRSNYGYTF
TGCGCCAGCAGCTTGGAGGGACAGGGGAGGAGTAACTATGGCTACACCTTC
>many|NA|TRBJ2-5|TRBV25-1
CASSVPDPQREKETQYF
TGTGCCAGCAGTGTTCCCGACCCACAGAGAGAGAAAGAGACCCAGTACTTC
>many|TRBD2|TRBJ2-7|TRBV28
CASSFRGEDYEQYF
TGTGCCAGCAGTTTTCGGGGGGAGGACTACGAGCAGTACTTC
>many|TRBD1|TRBJ1-2|TRBV12-3/TRBV12-4
CASFPDRGRNYGYTF
TGTGCCAGTTTTCCGGACAGGGGGCGTAACTATGGCTACACCTTC
>NA|NA|TRBJ2-6|TRBV6-1
CASRRLGTGANVLTF
TGTGCCAGCAGACGGTTAGGGACTGGGGCCAACGTCCTGACTTTC
>NA|NA|TRBJ2-1|TRBV6-2/TRBV6-3
CATGAIEQFF
TGTGCCACAGGGGCTATTGAGCAGTTCTTC
>many|NA|TRBJ2-2|TRBV12-3/TRBV12-4
CASSETAGELFF
TGTGCCAGCAGCGAAACAGCGGGGGAGCTGTTTTTT
>few|TRBD1|TRBJ1-1|TRBV10-3
CAISELTGMNTEAFF
TGTGCCATCAGTGAGCTGACAGGGATGAACACTGAAGCTTTCTTT
>NA|NA|TRBJ2-7|TRBV4-1
CASSQEGLGSYEQYF
TGCGCCAGCAGCCAAGAAGGGCTTGGATCCTACGAGCAGTACTTC
>many|NA|TRBJ2-5|TRBV14
CASSQATIQETQYF
TGTGCCAGCAGCCAAGCCACGATACAAGAGACCCAGTACTTC
>NA|TRBD1|TRBJ2-2|TRBV19
CAGKSGTGTGELFF
TGTGCCGGAAAATCCGGGACAGGGACCGGGGAGCTGTTTTTT
>few|NA|TRBJ2-1|TRBV20-1
CSVQLVGAYNEQFF
TGCAGTGTTCAGTTAGTGGGGGCCTACAATGAGCAGTTCTTC
>many|NA|TRBJ1-1|TRBV7-2
CASSGYRALGDTEAFF
TGTGCCAGCAGCGGTTACAGGGCCTTAGGCGACACTGAAGCTTTCTTT
>NA|NA|TRBJ1-2|TRBV29-1
CSVYRDSGYTF
TGCAGCGTATACAGGGACTCAGGCTACACCTTC
>NA|TRBD2|TRBJ2-7|TRBV15
CATSSVRGGHEQYF
TGTGCCACCAGCAGTGTCCGGGGGGGGCACGAGCAGTACTTC
>NA|NA|TRBJ2-7|TRBV5-1
CASSSSTGSGYVEQYF
TGCGCCAGCAGCTCTTCAACCGGTTCTGGGTACGTCGAGCAGTACTTC
>few|TRBD1|TRBJ2-6|TRBV15
CATSRDPGTGRGNVLTF
TGTGCCACCAGCAGAGATCCGGGGACAGGGAGAGGAAACGTCCTGACTTTC
>many|TRBD1|TRBJ2-7|TRBV27
CASRAGGGYEQYF
TGTGCCAGCCGGGCAGGGGGTGGCTACGAGCAGTACTTC
>many|NA|TRBJ1-5|TRBV27
CASSPPQAQHF
TGTGCCAGCAGCCCCCCTCAAGCCCAGCATTTT
>NA|NA|TRBJ2-7|TRBV29-1
CSVAQDGYEQYF
TGCAGCGTTGCGCAGGATGGCTACGAGCAGTACTTC